This T cell receptor (beta chain) originates from a study of cytomegalovirus exposure and HLA in healthy donors. The CDR3 sequence is 15 residues long. Germline V gene lookup returns CDR1 MNHEY and CDR2 SVGAGI. The V end lost 6 bases, the J end lost 4 bases, and 17 bases lay between the germline ends. The PCR ran on 60 Vbeta and 13 Jbeta primers. Libraries were prepared by immunoSEQ multiplex PCR; TCRdb keeps only in-frame clonotypes and omits some of them. The sample holds 95,000 to 150,000 clones, roughly 17% seen once. The chain employs TRBV6-5 and TRBJ2-3; tentative D call: TRBD2 (6 bases). The specimen was PBMCs. The origin of this receptor is a female donor in good health and CMV-seropositive. CDR3 protein: CASRPLMLAPDTQYF. CDR3 in DNA: TGTGCCAGCAGACCCCTTATGCTAGCGCCAGATACGCAGTATTTT.